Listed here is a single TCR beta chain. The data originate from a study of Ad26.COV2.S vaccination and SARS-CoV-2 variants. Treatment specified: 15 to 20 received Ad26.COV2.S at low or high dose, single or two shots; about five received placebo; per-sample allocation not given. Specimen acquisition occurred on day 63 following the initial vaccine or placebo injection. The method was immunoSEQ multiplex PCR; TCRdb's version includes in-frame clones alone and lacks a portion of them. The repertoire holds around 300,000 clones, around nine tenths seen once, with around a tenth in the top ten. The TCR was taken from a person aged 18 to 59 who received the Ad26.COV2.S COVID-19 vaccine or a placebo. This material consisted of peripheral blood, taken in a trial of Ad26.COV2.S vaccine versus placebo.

In DNA, the CDR3 is TGCGCCAGCAGCCAAGGAACGGCGGTCTATGGCTACACCTTC. It specifies CASSQGTAVYGYTF. This rearrangement joins TRBV4-3 to TRBJ1-2; no firm D call. V lost 1 base to trimming and J lost 4 bases, with 10 bases between them. CDR3 length equals 14 residues. Looked up from germline, CDR1 is LGHNA and CDR2 is YSLEER.